One sample yielded the 28 T cell receptor beta chains listed below, sequenced in a study of cytomegalovirus exposure and HLA in healthy donors. Vbeta (60) and Jbeta (13) primers were used in the PCR. Assay: immunoSEQ multiplex PCR; the TCRdb copy retains only in-frame clones and omits some. The sample shows 250,000 to 350,000 clones, 80% of them seen only once. The sample consisted of PBMCs. The receptors come from a girl aged 2 to 9 in good health and CMV-seronegative.

CDR3 sequence (DNA): TGTGCCAGCAGCGCACTCGGGAGAAACTTTACGTACGAGCAGTACTTC. This encodes CASSALGRNFTYEQYF. The V call is TRBV9, the J call TRBJ2-7, with a possible D match to TRBD2 (6 bases). V lost 3 bases and J 4 bases, leaving 20 bases between the germline ends. Germline V gene lookup returns CDR1 SGDLS and CDR2 YYNGEE. This CDR3 is built from 16 residues.

This chain links TRBV11-1 with TRBJ2-7, with 7 bases aligning to TRBD2. The J segment lost 1 base and the V segment lost 5 bases, leaving 5 bases of the junction unmatched. The V gene's germline CDR1 is SGHAT and CDR2 FQDESV (reference sequence). The CDR3 has 14 amino acids. The CDR3 DNA reads TGTGCCAGCAGCAGTACCGGGGGGTCCTACGAGCAGTACTTC. This gives the protein CASSSTGGSYEQYF.

In its sample, this clone was seen a few times. The chain carries TRBV5-1 and TRBJ2-5, with D possibly matching TRBD1 (5 bases). The J call may be faulty, since TRBJ2-7 better matches the DNA end. CDR1 is SGHRS, CDR2 YFSETQ, per germline. The CDR3 totals 15 residues. The chain's CDR3 is CASSGPESGFYEQYF. The CDR3 bases are TGCGCCAGCAGCGGCCCCGAATCAGGGTTCTACGAGCAGTACTTC.

This clone has more than one count but fewer than ten. The chain has TRBV27 and TRBJ2-7; no reliable D call. Trimming stripped 3 bases from V and 6 bases from J, with 15 bases between. Per the germline V gene, CDR1 is MNHEY and CDR2 is SMNVEV (reference sequence). The CDR3 runs to 14 residues. The CDR3: CASSFNRQLAEQYF. For the CDR3, the DNA is TGTGCCAGCAGTTTCAACAGACAACTCGCCGAGCAGTACTTC.

The rearrangement joins TRBV28 to TRBJ1-1, with 8 bases aligning to TRBD1. Trimming removed 5 bases from V and 6 bases from J; junction bases left unmatched: 8. The germline CDR1 and CDR2 sequences are MDHEN and SYDVKM. The CDR3 contains 14 residues. In DNA, the CDR3 is TGTGCCAGCAGTGTGTTCCAGGGGGCTGCTGAAGCTTTCTTT. It is translated as CASSVFQGAAEAFF.

This clone was seen only once. The chain has TRBV7-9 and TRBJ1-4; 8 positions match TRBD1. The germline V gene encodes CDR1 SEHNR and CDR2 FQNEAQ (reference sequence). V lost 5 bases and J lost 8; bases outside the gene matches: 13. This CDR3 comprises 16 residues. In nucleotides, the CDR3 is TGTGCCAGCAGCCAGATAAGAACAGGGGGAGGAGAAAAACTGTTTTTT. It translates to CASSQIRTGGGEKLFF.

This chain connects TRBV10-2 to TRBJ1-2; 7 bases match TRBD1. The CDR3 sequence is 14 residues long. The trim removed 2 bases at V and 6 bases at J, leaving 6 bases unmatched. Germline V gives CDR1 WSHSY, CDR2 SAAADI. The CDR3 here is CASSEPGTADGYTF. For the CDR3, the DNA is TGCGCCAGCAGTGAGCCAGGGACAGCCGATGGCTACACCTTC.

V usage is TRBV7-9 and J usage is TRBJ1-1, with a possible D match to TRBD1 (5 bases). The CDR3 length is 14 residues. Trimming removed 6 bases at V and 3 bases at J, with 14 bases between. Germline CDR1 is SEHNR and CDR2 is FQNEAQ (reference sequence). The CDR3 reads CASSYRSDDTEAFF. In DNA form, the CDR3 reads TGTGCCAGCAGTTACAGGTCTGATGACACTGAAGCTTTCTTT.

CDR3 protein: CASSFYHTPYNEQFF. The CDR3, as DNA: TGTGCCAGCAGTTTTTACCACACACCCTACAATGAGCAGTTCTTC. The chain employs TRBV27 and TRBJ2-1; D gene uncertain. V lost 3 bases to trimming and J lost 2 bases, with 11 bases between them. The CDR3 extends over 15 amino acids. CDR1 and CDR2 from the germline V gene are MNHEY and SMNVEV (reference sequence).

This chain joins TRBV7-6 and TRBJ1-1, with 7 positions matching TRBD1. CDR3 length: 16 residues. The V segment lost 5 bases and the J segment 2 bases; nucleotides outside the gene matches: 11. Germline loops: CDR1 SGHVS, CDR2 FNYEAQ. The CDR3 spells CASSTNPGQLNTEAFF. The CDR3 DNA is TGTGCCAGCAGCACTAATCCGGGACAGCTCAACACTGAAGCTTTCTTT.

This chain uses TRBV10-2 with TRBJ2-5; 13 bases fit TRBD2. This CDR3 contains 16 residues. The ends lost 4 bases at V and 5 bases at J; junction bases unmatched: 7. Germline V lookup: CDR1 WSHSY, CDR2 SAAADI. The CDR3 is CASSVRLAGGWETQYF. The CDR3 DNA follows: TGCGCCAGCAGTGTCCGACTAGCGGGAGGTTGGGAGACCCAGTACTTC.

The rearrangement joins TRBV13 to TRBJ2-3; D gene unclear. Germline-derived CDR1 and CDR2 are PRHDT and FYEKMQ (reference sequence). Trimming shortened V by 2 bases and J by 1 base, and 13 bases separated the two germline ends. The CDR3 contains 16 residues. The CDR3 protein is CASSLSERGGTDTQYF. For the CDR3, the DNA is TGTGCCAGCAGCTTATCTGAGCGAGGTGGCACAGATACGCAGTATTTT.

The chain uses TRBV7-2 and TRBJ1-6; 9 bases line up with TRBD1. The CDR3 totals 13 residues. Looked up from germline, CDR1 is SGHTA and CDR2 is FQGNSA. With 7 bases clipped from V and 10 bases from J, the junction kept 5 bases outside the gene matches. The CDR3 here is CASKPGQGSPLHF. CDR3 DNA sequence: TGTGCCAGCAAACCGGGACAGGGATCACCCCTCCACTTT.

This clone was seen a single time. The rearrangement links TRBV6-1 to TRBJ2-5; D call uncertain. CDR1 and CDR2 from the germline V gene are MNHNS and SASEGT. The CDR3 runs to 13 residues. V was pared by 1 base and J by 6 bases, with 9 bases between. CDR3 amino acids: CASSEELRQTQYF. The CDR3 nucleotides are TGTGCCAGCAGTGAAGAGTTGAGGCAGACCCAGTACTTC.

This clone showed up just a few times. The chain employs TRBV7-6 and TRBJ2-7; D uncertain. The CDR3 is 15 amino acids. The V end lost 0 bases, the J end lost 0 bases, and 9 bases lay between the germline ends. CDR1 is SGHVS and CDR2 is FNYEAQ in the germline V gene. CDR3 sequence (DNA): TGTGCCAGCAGCTTAGCCGCACAGAGCTCCTACGAGCAGTACTTC. Translated: CASSLAAQSSYEQYF. Using reference TRBV7-6 and TRBJ2-7 for the parts outside the CDR3, the full variable domain is GAGVSQSPRYKVTKRGQDVALRCDPISGHVSLYWYRQALGQGPEFLTYFNYEAQQDKSGLPNDRFSAERPEGSISTLTIQRTEQRDSAMYRCASSLAAQSSYEQYFGPGTRLTVT.

The J gene is TRBJ2-1, the V gene TRBV7-9; D gene uncertain. The CDR3 runs 9 residues. Germline V gives CDR1 SEHNR, CDR2 FQNEAQ (reference sequence). V lost 8 bases, J lost 7 bases, and 3 bases lay in between. CDR3 nucleotide sequence: TGTGCCAGCGCGAATGAGCAGTTCTTC. Translation: CASANEQFF.

J is TRBJ2-6 and V is TRBV5-8; D unclear. The CDR3 spans 15 residues. Germline V gene sequence: CDR1 SGHTS, CDR2 YDEGEE. V was trimmed by 4 bases and J by 0 bases, leaving 8 bases between them. In nucleotides, the CDR3 is TGTGCCAGCAGCCGGGTCCCCTCTGGGGCCAACGTCCTGACTTTC. This translates into CASSRVPSGANVLTF.

The chain carries TRBV5-4 and TRBJ1-4; the D gene is possibly TRBD1 (5 bases). From germline, CDR1 is SGHNT and CDR2 YYREEE (reference sequence). The CDR3 loop spans 14 amino acids. Trimming pared 0 bases from V and 2 bases from J, leaving 5 bases between. CDR3 residues: CASSLGQTNEKLFF. The CDR3 nucleotides are TGTGCCAGCAGCTTGGGACAGACTAATGAAAAACTGTTTTTT.

The chain links TRBV4-2 to TRBJ2-1; D perhaps matches TRBD2 (6 bases). CDR3 size: 16 residues. V was cut by 1 base and J by 9 bases, with 19 bases left in between. Germline V gives CDR1 LGHNA, CDR2 YNFKEQ. Here the CDR3 reads CASSQASGRMEGEQFF. Written as DNA, the CDR3 is TGTGCCAGCAGCCAAGCTTCGGGCAGGATGGAGGGTGAGCAGTTCTTC.

The rearrangement joins TRBV19 to TRBJ1-6, with 8 bases aligning to TRBD1. Germline CDR1 LNHDA, CDR2 SQIVND (reference sequence). V lost 5 bases, J lost 7 bases, and 10 bases stayed unmatched. The CDR3 extends over 16 amino acids. This CDR3 is CASSVYRDRLNSPLHF. The CDR3 DNA reads TGTGCCAGTAGTGTCTACCGGGACAGGTTAAATTCACCCCTCCACTTT.

The count of this clone is one. V gene TRBV5-4 combines with J gene TRBJ1-4; 7 nucleotides agree with TRBD1. The ends lost 0 bases at V and 3 bases at J; junction bases unmatched: 5. CDR1 SGHNT and CDR2 YYREEE come from the germline V gene (reference sequence). This CDR3 is built from 16 residues. The CDR3 loop reads CASSLDEGAANEKLFF. CDR3 nucleotides: TGTGCCAGCAGCTTGGACGAGGGGGCAGCTAATGAAAAACTGTTTTTT.

The genes are TRBV9 and TRBJ2-2, with TRBD1 matching 9 bases. Trimming at V came to 3 bases and at J to 6 bases, leaving 6 bases not matched to a gene. There are 15 residues in the CDR3. Germline V CDR1 and CDR2: SGDLS, YYNGEE. The CDR3 loop reads CASSASGTGSGELFF. The CDR3 region has the DNA TGTGCCAGCAGCGCTTCCGGGACAGGGTCCGGGGAGCTGTTTTTT.

This clone appeared a few times. V and J are TRBV9 and TRBJ2-5; 9 bases align to TRBD2. The tail of the sequence fits TRBJ2-7 better, so the J call may be wrong. CDR1 and CDR2 from the germline V gene are SGDLS and YYNGEE. The CDR3 spans 13 residues. Here the CDR3 DNA reads TGTGCCAGCAGTTTGCGGGAGGGCCGCGAGCAGTACTTC. It encodes CASSLREGREQYF.

The rearrangement uses TRBV7-6 and TRBJ2-7, with TRBD2 as a possible D gene (5 bases). This CDR3 is 18 amino acids long. V was clipped by 5 bases and J by 3 bases, with 26 bases between them. CDR1 SGHVS and CDR2 FNYEAQ come from the germline V gene. The CDR3 bases are TGTGCCAGCAGCCCCTTCCCCCCGGTGACATATGCGGGCTACGAGCAGTACTTC. Its translation is CASSPFPPVTYAGYEQYF.

The chain uses TRBV20-1 and TRBJ1-2, with D uncertain. Deletions cut 4 bases from V and 8 bases from J, with 11 bases between. The V gene's germline CDR1 is DFQATT and CDR2 SNEGSKA (reference sequence). The CDR3 runs to 11 residues. The CDR3: CSANGFQGYTF. The CDR3 bases are TGCAGTGCTAACGGGTTCCAGGGCTACACCTTC.

The genes are TRBV5-5 and TRBJ2-1; tentatively, D is TRBD1 (5 bases). V lost 1 base, J lost 3 bases, and 14 bases lay in between. This CDR3 contains 16 residues. CDR1 is SGHKS and CDR2 is YYEKEE in the germline V gene (reference sequence). The CDR3 DNA reads as TGTGCCAGCAGCTTGAAATCGGCAGGGCGCTACAATGAGCAGTTCTTC. Translating it yields CASSLKSAGRYNEQFF. The full variable domain, completed using reference TRBV5-5 and TRBJ2-1, is DAGVTQSPTHLIKTRGQQVTLRCSPISGHKSVSWYQQVLGQGPQFIFQYYEKEERGRGNFPDRFSARQFPNYSSELNVNALLLGDSALYLCASSLKSAGRYNEQFFGPGTRLTVL.

This chain links TRBV9 with TRBJ2-7; 8 bases align to TRBD1. Trimming removed 4 bases from V and 3 bases from J; junction bases left unmatched: 6. From germline, CDR1 is SGDLS and CDR2 YYNGEE. This CDR3 has 14 amino acids. CDR3 region: CASSLGTGNYEQYF. The DNA for the CDR3 is TGTGCCAGCAGCCTTGGGACAGGCAACTACGAGCAGTACTTC.

The chain recombines TRBV10-2 with TRBJ1-5; 7 bases are shared with TRBD1. CDR1 and CDR2 (germline): WSHSY, SAAADI. V trimming: 7 bases; J trimming: 0 bases; junction bases outside the gene matches: 18. The CDR3 extends over 19 amino acids. CDR3 sequence: CASKNGGTEVDSSNQPQHF. CDR3 in DNA: TGCGCCAGCAAAAATGGCGGGACAGAGGTGGATAGTAGCAATCAGCCCCAGCATTTT.